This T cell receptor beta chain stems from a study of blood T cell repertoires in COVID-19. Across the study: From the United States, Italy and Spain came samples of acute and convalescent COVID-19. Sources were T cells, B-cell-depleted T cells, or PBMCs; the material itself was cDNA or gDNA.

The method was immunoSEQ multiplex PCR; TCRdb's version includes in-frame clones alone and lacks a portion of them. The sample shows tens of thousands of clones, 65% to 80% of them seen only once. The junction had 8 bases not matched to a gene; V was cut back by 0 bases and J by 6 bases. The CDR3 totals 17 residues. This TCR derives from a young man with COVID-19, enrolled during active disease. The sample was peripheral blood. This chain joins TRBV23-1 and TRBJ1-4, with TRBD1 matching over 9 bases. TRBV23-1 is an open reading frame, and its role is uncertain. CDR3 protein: CASSQSRTGVYYEKLFF. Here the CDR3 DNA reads TGCGCCAGCAGTCAATCCCGGACAGGGGTTTATTATGAAAAACTGTTTTTT.